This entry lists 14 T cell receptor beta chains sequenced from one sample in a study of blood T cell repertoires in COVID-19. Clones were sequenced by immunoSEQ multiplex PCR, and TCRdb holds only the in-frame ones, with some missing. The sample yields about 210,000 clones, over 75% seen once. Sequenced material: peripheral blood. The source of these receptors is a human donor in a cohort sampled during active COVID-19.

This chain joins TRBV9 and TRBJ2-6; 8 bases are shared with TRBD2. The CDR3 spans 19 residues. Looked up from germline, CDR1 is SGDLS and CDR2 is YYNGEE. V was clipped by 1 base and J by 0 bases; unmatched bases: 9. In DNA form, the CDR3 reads TGTGCCAGCAGCGTATCCATCAGCGGGGGATACTCTGGGGCCAACGTCCTGACTTTC. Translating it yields CASSVSISGGYSGANVLTF.

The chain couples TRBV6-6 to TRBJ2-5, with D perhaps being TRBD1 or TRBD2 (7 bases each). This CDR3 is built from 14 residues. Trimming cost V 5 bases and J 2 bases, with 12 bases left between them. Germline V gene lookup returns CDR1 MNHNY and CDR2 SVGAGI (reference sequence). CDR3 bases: TGTGCCAGCAGTCAGGGGGGGGTTCAAGAGACCCAGTACTTC. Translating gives CASSQGGVQETQYF.

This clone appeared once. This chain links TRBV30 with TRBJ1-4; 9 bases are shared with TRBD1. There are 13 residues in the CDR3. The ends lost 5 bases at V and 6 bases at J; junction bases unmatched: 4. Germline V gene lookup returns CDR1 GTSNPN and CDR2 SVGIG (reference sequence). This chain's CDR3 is CAWGTGLDEKLFF. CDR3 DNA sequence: TGTGCCTGGGGGACAGGGCTGGATGAAAAACTGTTTTTT. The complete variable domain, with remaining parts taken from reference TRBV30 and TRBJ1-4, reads SQTIHQWPATLVQPVGSPLSLECTVEGTSNPNLYWYRQAAGRGLQLLFYSVGIGQISSEVPQNLSASRPQDRQFILSSKKLLLSDSGFYLCAWGTGLDEKLFFGSGTQLSVL.

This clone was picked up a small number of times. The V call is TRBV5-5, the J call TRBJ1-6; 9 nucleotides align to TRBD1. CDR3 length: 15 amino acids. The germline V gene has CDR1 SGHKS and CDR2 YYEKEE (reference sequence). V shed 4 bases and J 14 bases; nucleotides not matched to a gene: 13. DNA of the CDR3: TGTGCCAGCAGCCGGGACAGGGCCTTAGTTAGGACCCTCCACTTT. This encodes CASSRDRALVRTLHF.

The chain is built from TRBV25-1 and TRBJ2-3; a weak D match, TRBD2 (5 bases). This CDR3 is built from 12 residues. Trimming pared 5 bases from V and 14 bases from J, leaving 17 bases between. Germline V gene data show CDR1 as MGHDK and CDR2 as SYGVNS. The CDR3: CASSPHRDRLYF. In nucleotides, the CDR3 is TGTGCCAGCAGTCCTCACCGGGATCGGTTGTATTTT.

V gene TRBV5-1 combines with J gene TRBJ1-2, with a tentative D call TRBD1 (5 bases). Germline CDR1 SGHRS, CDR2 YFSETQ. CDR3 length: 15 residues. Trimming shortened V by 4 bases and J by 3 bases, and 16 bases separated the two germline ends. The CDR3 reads CASSPQAGGYYGYTF. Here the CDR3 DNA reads TGCGCCAGCAGCCCCCAAGCGGGGGGGTACTATGGCTACACCTTC.

The CDR3 DNA follows: TGTGCCAGCAGCCGGACAGCTAACTATGGCTACACCTTC. Its translation: CASSRTANYGYTF. The V call is TRBV6-5, the J call TRBJ1-2, with D maybe TRBD1 (6 bases). The CDR3 extends over 13 amino acids. V lost 6 bases and J 0 bases, leaving 8 bases between the germline ends. Germline CDR1 and CDR2: MNHEY and SVGAGI.

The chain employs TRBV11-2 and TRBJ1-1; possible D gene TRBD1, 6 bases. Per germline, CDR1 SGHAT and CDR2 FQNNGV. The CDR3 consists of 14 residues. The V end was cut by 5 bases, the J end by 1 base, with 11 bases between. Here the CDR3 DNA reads TGTGCCAGCAGCCTACAGGGTAGGAACACTGAAGCTTTCTTT. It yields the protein CASSLQGRNTEAFF.

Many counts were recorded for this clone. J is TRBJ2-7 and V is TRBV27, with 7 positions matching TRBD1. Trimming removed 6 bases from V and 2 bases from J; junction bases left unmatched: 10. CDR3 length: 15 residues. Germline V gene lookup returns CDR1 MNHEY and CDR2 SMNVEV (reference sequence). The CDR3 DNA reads TGTGCCAGCAGACCAACGGGACAGAGGGCCTACGAGCAGTACTTC. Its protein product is CASRPTGQRAYEQYF.

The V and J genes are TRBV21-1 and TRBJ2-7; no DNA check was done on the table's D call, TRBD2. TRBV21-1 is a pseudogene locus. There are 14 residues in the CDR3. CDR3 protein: CASPVLIVPNEQYF. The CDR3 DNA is TGTGCCAGCCCCGTCCTAATTGTGCCTAACGAGCAGTACTTC.

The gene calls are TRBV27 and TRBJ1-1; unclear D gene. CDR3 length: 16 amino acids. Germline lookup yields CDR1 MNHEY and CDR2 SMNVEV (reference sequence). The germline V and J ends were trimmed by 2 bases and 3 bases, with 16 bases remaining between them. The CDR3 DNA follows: TGTGCCAGCAGTTTAGCGCCTAATTCCGAATACACTGAAGCTTTCTTT. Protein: CASSLAPNSEYTEAFF.

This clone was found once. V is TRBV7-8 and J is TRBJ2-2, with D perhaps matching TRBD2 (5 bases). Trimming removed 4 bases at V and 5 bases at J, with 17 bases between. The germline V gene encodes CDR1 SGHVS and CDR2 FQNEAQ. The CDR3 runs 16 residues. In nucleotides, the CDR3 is TGTGCCAGCAGCTCTTCGGGGTTGGTGGGGACCGGGGAGCTGTTTTTT. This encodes CASSSSGLVGTGELFF. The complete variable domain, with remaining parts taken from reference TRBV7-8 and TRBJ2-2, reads GAGVSQSPRYKVAKRGQDVALRCDPISGHVSLFWYQQALGQGPEFLTYFQNEAQLDKSGLPSDRFFAERPEGSVSTLKIQRTQQEDSAVYLCASSSSGLVGTGELFFGEGSRLTVL.

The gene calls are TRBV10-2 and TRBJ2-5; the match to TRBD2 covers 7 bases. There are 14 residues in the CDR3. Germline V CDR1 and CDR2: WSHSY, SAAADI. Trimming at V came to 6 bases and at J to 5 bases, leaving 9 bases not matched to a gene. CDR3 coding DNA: TGCGCCAGCAGACCGAGAGGGGAGGGGGAGACCCAGTACTTC. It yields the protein CASRPRGEGETQYF.

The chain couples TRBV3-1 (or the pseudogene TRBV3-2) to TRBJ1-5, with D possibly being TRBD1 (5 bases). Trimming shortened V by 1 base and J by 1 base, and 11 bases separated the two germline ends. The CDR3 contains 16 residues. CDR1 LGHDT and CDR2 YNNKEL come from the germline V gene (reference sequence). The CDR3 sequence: CASSQGGGVSNQPQHF. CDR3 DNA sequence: TGTGCCAGCAGCCAAGGGGGAGGGGTCAGCAATCAGCCCCAGCATTTT.